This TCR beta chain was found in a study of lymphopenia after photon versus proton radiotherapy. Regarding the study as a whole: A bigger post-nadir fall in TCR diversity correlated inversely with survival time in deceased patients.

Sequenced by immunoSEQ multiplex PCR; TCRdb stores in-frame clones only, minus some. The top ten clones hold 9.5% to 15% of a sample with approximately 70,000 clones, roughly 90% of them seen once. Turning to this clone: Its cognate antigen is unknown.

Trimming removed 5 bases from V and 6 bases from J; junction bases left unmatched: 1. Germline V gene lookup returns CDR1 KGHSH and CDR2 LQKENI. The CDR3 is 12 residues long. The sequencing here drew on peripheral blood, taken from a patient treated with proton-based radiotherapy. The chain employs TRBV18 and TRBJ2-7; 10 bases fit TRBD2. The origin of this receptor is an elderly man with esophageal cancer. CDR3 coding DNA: TGTGCCAGCTCAACTAGCGGGGTCGAGCAGTACTTC. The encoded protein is CASSTSGVEQYF.